The clone carrying this TCR beta chain was seen only a few times. Antigen: not known. The PCR used 60 Vbeta and 13 Jbeta primers. Profiled with immunoSEQ multiplex PCR; TCRdb holds only in-frame clones, not every one. The table has approximately 140,000 clones, 79% seen once. These data come from a study of cytomegalovirus exposure and HLA in healthy donors. Study summary: From HLA-typed donors, an early data release held tens of millions of unique TCRs. Clustering assigned 81% of the approximately 400 genotyped donors to the Caucasian-associated ancestry cluster. Findings and caveats of the study: In a later analysis, a missense DCLRE1C variant was linked to TCR beta V- and J-gene trimming. Sequencing had likely introduced a cluster of highly shared sequence variants as an artifact.

Between the trimmed V and J ends, which lost 7 bases and 2 bases, there was a span of 6 bases. Germline loops: CDR1 LNHDA, CDR2 SQIVND (reference sequence). The CDR3 runs 12 residues. The origin of this receptor is a woman aged 35 to 49 in good health and CMV-seropositive. This chain connects TRBV19 to TRBJ1-5; D is undetermined. The sample taken for sequencing was PBMCs. CDR3 nucleotides: TGTGCCAGTACTAGTCGCAATCAGCCCCAGCATTTT. Amino acids: CASTSRNQPQHF.